Listed here are 18 T cell receptor beta chains from one sample, sequenced in a study of T cell changes during pregnancy in multiple sclerosis. Sequencing was performed with immunoSEQ multiplex PCR; in TCRdb, only in-frame clones are kept and a portion is missing. In the table there are 65,000 to 85,000 clones, about 90% of which are singletons. This material consisted of peripheral blood, taken after pregnancy. The receptors derive from a female donor in good health, enrolled as a control in a pregnancy study.

The genes are TRBV5-8 and TRBJ2-4; the D gene is possibly TRBD1 (5 bases). Germline V lookup: CDR1 SGHTS, CDR2 YDEGEE. Trimming took 4 bases from V and 2 from J, leaving 13 bases between them. CDR3 size: 15 residues. The CDR3 protein is CASSPLGLTKNIQYF. The DNA for the CDR3 is TGTGCCAGCAGCCCATTGGGGCTTACCAAAAACATTCAGTACTTC. Together with reference TRBV5-8 and TRBJ2-4, the CDR3 gives the full variable domain: EAGVTQSPTHLIKTRGQQATLRCSPISGHTSVYWYQQALGLGLQFLLWYDEGEERNRGNFPPRFSGRQFPNYSSELNVNALELEDSALYLCASSPLGLTKNIQYFGAGTRLSVL.

The chain combines TRBV6-4 with TRBJ1-5; 8 bases match TRBD1. The CDR3 consists of 14 residues. CDR1 and CDR2 (germline): MRHNA, SNTAGT. V shed 5 bases and J 2 bases; nucleotides not matched to a gene: 2. The CDR3 coding sequence is TGTGCCAGCAGTCCGGACAGGGGCAATCAGCCCCAGCATTTT. Its translation is CASSPDRGNQPQHF.

The chain combines TRBV2 with TRBJ2-1; possibly TRBD2 for D (6 bases). CDR3 length: 14 amino acids. The germline V gene has CDR1 SNHLY and CDR2 FYNNEI. V was clipped by 3 bases and J by 3 bases, with 9 bases between them. The CDR3 coding sequence is TGTGCCAGCAGTGATTTGACTAGCTACAATGAGCAGTTCTTC. It encodes CASSDLTSYNEQFF. The whole variable domain, filled in from reference TRBV2 and TRBJ2-1, reads EPEVTQTPSHQVTQMGQEVILRCVPISNHLYFYWYRQILGQKVEFLVSFYNNEISEKSEIFDDQFSVERPDGSNFTLKIRSTKLEDSAMYFCASSDLTSYNEQFFGPGTRLTVL.

The chain combines TRBV14 with TRBJ2-7, with D hard to call. Trimming shortened V by 4 bases and J by 0 bases, and 4 bases separated the two germline ends. The CDR3 covers 12 residues. Germline loops: CDR1 SGHDN, CDR2 FVKESK. CDR3 DNA sequence: TGTGCCAGCAGCCCCGGCTCCTACGAGCAGTACTTC. Protein product: CASSPGSYEQYF. The full variable domain, completed using reference TRBV14 and TRBJ2-7, is EAGVTQFPSHSVIEKGQTVTLRCDPISGHDNLYWYRRVMGKEIKFLLHFVKESKQDESGMPNNRFLAERTGGTYSTLKVQPAELEDSGVYFCASSPGSYEQYFGPGTRLTVT.

The gene calls are TRBV7-2 and TRBJ1-5; D is ambiguous. This CDR3 comprises 13 residues. Germline V gene sequence: CDR1 SGHTA, CDR2 FQGNSA. V lost 5 bases and J 0 bases, leaving 5 bases between the germline ends. The CDR3 loop is CASSVNSNQPQHF. The CDR3 nucleotides are TGTGCCAGCAGCGTCAATAGCAATCAGCCCCAGCATTTT. Full variable domain (remainder filled in from reference TRBV7-2 and TRBJ1-5): GAGVSQSPSNKVTEKGKDVELRCDPISGHTALYWYRQSLGQGLEFLIYFQGNSAPDKSGLPSDRFSAERTGGSVSTLTIQRTQQEDSAVYLCASSVNSNQPQHFGDGTRLSIL.

This clone was counted a single time. The genes are TRBV7-9 and TRBJ1-4, with D possibly TRBD1 on 6 matching bases. The CDR3 is 18 amino acids. V was cut by 1 base and J by 3 bases, with 18 bases left in between. From germline, CDR1 is SEHNR and CDR2 FQNEAQ (reference sequence). The DNA for the CDR3 is TGTGCCAGCAGCTTAGACCGCAGGGGAATAGTGGCTAATGAAAAACTGTTTTTT. Translation: CASSLDRRGIVANEKLFF.

The gene calls are TRBV5-1 and TRBJ1-5, with 8 nucleotides matching TRBD1. The trim removed 0 bases at V and 6 bases at J, leaving 5 bases unmatched. CDR3 size: 15 residues. Germline V gene data show CDR1 as SGHRS and CDR2 as YFSETQ. DNA of the CDR3: TGCGCCAGCAGCTTGGAAGGACAGGGCAGTCAGCCCCAGCATTTT. This codes for CASSLEGQGSQPQHF.

V and J are TRBV5-1 and TRBJ2-3; 7 nucleotides align to TRBD2. The CDR3 loop spans 15 amino acids. Germline CDR1 and CDR2: SGHRS and YFSETQ. Trimming cost V 3 bases and J 0 bases; bases outside gene matches: 4. The CDR3 region has the DNA TGCGCCAGCAGCTCAAATAGCGGGAGCACAGATACGCAGTATTTT. Translating gives CASSSNSGSTDTQYF.

The genes are TRBV5-8 and TRBJ1-6; weak D call: TRBD1 (6 bases). Germline values: CDR1 SGHTS, CDR2 YDEGEE. V was shortened by 0 bases and J by 0 bases, with 13 bases between the two germline ends. The CDR3 extends over 18 amino acids. CDR3 region: CASSLANRASSYNSPLHF. Written as DNA, the CDR3 is TGTGCCAGCAGCTTGGCCAACAGGGCAAGCTCCTATAATTCACCCCTCCACTTT.

The chain is built from TRBV30 and TRBJ1-5; D gene unclear. This CDR3 is 14 amino acids long. Looked up from germline, CDR1 is GTSNPN and CDR2 is SVGIG (reference sequence). With 1 base removed from V and 3 bases from J, the gap between germline ends came to 10 bases. CDR3: CAWSGQVTNQPQHF. The DNA for the CDR3 is TGTGCCTGGAGTGGTCAGGTCACCAATCAGCCCCAGCATTTT. Based on the CDR3 plus reference TRBV30 and TRBJ1-5, the full variable domain is SQTIHQWPATLVQPVGSPLSLECTVEGTSNPNLYWYRQAAGRGLQLLFYSVGIGQISSEVPQNLSASRPQDRQFILSSKKLLLSDSGFYLCAWSGQVTNQPQHFGDGTRLSIL.

This sequence joins TRBV5-1 and TRBJ2-3; the match to TRBD2 covers 7 bases. The ends lost 3 bases at V and 2 bases at J; junction bases unmatched: 9. Per germline, CDR1 SGHRS and CDR2 YFSETQ. The CDR3 consists of 16 residues. CDR3 sequence (DNA): TGCGCCAGCAGCTCCGGGACTAAACCCCACACAGATACGCAGTATTTT. Protein product: CASSSGTKPHTDTQYF.

The chain joins TRBV2 to TRBJ2-3; unclear D gene. The CDR3 covers 11 residues. Germline lookup yields CDR1 SNHLY and CDR2 FYNNEI. Trimming left V 7 bases short and J 4 bases short, with 6 bases between. The DNA for the CDR3 is TGTGCCAGCATTGGAGCAGATACGCAGTATTTT. It yields the protein CASIGADTQYF. Full variable domain (missing parts from reference TRBV2 and TRBJ2-3): EPEVTQTPSHQVTQMGQEVILRCVPISNHLYFYWYRQILGQKVEFLVSFYNNEISEKSEIFDDQFSVERPDGSNFTLKIRSTKLEDSAMYFCASIGADTQYFGPGTRLTVL.

V and J are TRBV18 and TRBJ2-3, with D maybe TRBD2 (7 bases). The CDR3 is made up of 16 amino acids. CDR1 and CDR2 (germline): KGHSH, LQKENI. The V end was cut by 1 base, the J end by 6 bases, with 17 bases between. The CDR3 nucleotides are TGTGCCAGCTCACCACTGGGGGGGGCCTCAAGGGATACGCAGTATTTT. Translation gives CASSPLGGASRDTQYF.

This chain uses TRBV10-3 with TRBJ1-2; D perhaps matches TRBD1 (5 bases). The V end was cut by 5 bases, the J end by 2 bases, with 9 bases between. Germline V gene data show CDR1 as ENHRY and CDR2 as SYGVKD. The CDR3 loop spans 13 amino acids. As DNA, the CDR3 is TGTGCCATCAGTCAACAGGTGAACTATGGCTACACCTTC. This gives the protein CAISQQVNYGYTF.

J is TRBJ1-3 and V is TRBV9, with D perhaps TRBD1 (6 bases). This CDR3 spans 15 amino acids. From germline, CDR1 is SGDLS and CDR2 YYNGEE. Trimming shortened V by 4 bases and J by 0 bases, and 11 bases separated the two germline ends. Here the CDR3 reads CASSITGSSGNTIYF. In DNA form, the CDR3 reads TGTGCCAGCAGCATAACAGGGAGCTCTGGAAACACCATATATTTT.

This clone occurred a few times. A read error may produce the germline difference seen at one junction end. This sequence joins TRBV6-5 and TRBJ1-1; D ambiguous. The CDR3 has 11 amino acids. Germline CDR1 MNHEY, CDR2 SVGAGI. CDR3 sequence (DNA): TGTGCCAGCAGTTCCACCACGACTCTGATCTTT. Translation: CASSSTTTLIF.

The rearrangement joins TRBV10-3 to TRBJ2-7; TRBD1 matches at 7 bases. The CDR3 has 14 amino acids. Germline V gene data show CDR1 as ENHRY and CDR2 as SYGVKD. Trimming at V came to 10 bases and at J to 0 bases, leaving 9 bases not matched to a gene. CDR3 coding DNA: TGTGCCACGGCCGGGACAGCCAACTCCTACGAGCAGTACTTC. Its protein product is CATAGTANSYEQYF.

The chain employs TRBV7-2 and TRBJ2-7; 12 nucleotides line up with TRBD2. The CDR3 contains 14 residues. Looked up from germline, CDR1 is SGHTA and CDR2 is FQGNSA. V gave up 4 bases and J gave up 9 bases; unmatched junction bases: 7. DNA for the CDR3: TGTGCCAGCAGCTCCCTGACTAGCGGGAGAGGGCAGTACTTC. This encodes CASSSLTSGRGQYF. The whole variable domain, filled in from reference TRBV7-2 and TRBJ2-7, reads GAGVSQSPSNKVTEKGKDVELRCDPISGHTALYWYRQSLGQGLEFLIYFQGNSAPDKSGLPSDRFSAERTGGSVSTLTIQRTQQEDSAVYLCASSSLTSGRGQYFGPGTRLTVT.